This T cell receptor beta chain originates from a study of T cell therapy after organ transplantation. Across the study: T cells were expanded 2 to 3 weeks with 30 CMV class I/II epitopes.

Turning to this clone: Its antigen is undetermined.

The V and J ends lost 6 bases and 1 base respectively, with 15 bases between them. There are 15 residues in the CDR3. From germline, CDR1 is MNHEY and CDR2 SMNVEV (reference sequence). Using immunoSEQ multiplex PCR, the repertoire was profiled, and TCRdb retains in-frame clones only, with some absent. The sample holds over 45,000 clones, approximately 94% seen once. The chain recombines TRBV27 with TRBJ2-5; D uncertain. The sequence was collected from a human patient who had received a solid organ transplant and had CMV disease. The sequences come from CD8+ T cells from blood, collected before autologous CMV-specific T cell therapy. The CDR3 loop reads CASSPWTGVQETQYF. The CDR3 DNA follows: TGTGCCAGCAGCCCTTGGACCGGAGTCCAAGAGACCCAGTACTTC.